This TCR beta chain comes out of a study of T cells in Graves' hyperthyroidism and ophthalmopathy. Across the study: Before any treatment, at initial diagnosis, peripheral blood was collected. General observations from the study: Most clonotypes expanded in the thyroid (above 0.001) were also present in blood.

This CDR3 region has 16 residues. Looked up from germline, CDR1 is MNHEY and CDR2 is SMNVEV (reference sequence). The investigators amplified TCR beta CDR3 regions from RNA transcripts. An initial round of RT-PCR targeting the TCR CDR3 relied on the HTBI primer set. One entry per CDR3 protein results from TCRdb running MiXCR on the multiplex PCR reads. The sample holds around 360,000 distinct CDR3 sequences, over 12% seen once. This clonotype was counted a single time. Antigen: not known. This may be a read error, as it is one base from a much larger clone. Material: blood. The source is a woman aged 55-69 years with Graves' ophthalmopathy. The genes are TRBV27 and TRBJ1-1, with 7 bases that match TRBD1. This chain's CDR3 is CTSRKVGTAINTEAFF. CDR3 bases: TGTACCAGCAGGAAAGTCGGGACAGCAATAAACACTGAAGCTTTCTTT.